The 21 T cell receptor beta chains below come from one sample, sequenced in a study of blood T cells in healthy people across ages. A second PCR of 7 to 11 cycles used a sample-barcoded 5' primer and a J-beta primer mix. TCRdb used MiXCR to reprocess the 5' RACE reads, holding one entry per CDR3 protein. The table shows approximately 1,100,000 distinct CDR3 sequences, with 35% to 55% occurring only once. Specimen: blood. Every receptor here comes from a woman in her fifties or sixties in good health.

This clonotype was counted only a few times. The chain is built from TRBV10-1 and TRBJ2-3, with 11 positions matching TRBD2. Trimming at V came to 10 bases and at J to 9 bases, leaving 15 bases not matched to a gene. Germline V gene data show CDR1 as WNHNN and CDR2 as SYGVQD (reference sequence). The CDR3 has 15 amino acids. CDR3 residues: CATIRRAASGRTQYF. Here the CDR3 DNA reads TGCGCCACCATCCGTCGAGCGGCTAGCGGGAGGACGCAGTATTTT.

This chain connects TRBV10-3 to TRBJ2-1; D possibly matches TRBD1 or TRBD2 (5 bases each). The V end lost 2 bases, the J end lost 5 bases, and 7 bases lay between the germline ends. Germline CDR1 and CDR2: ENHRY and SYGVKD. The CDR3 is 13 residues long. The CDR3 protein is CAISERGDNEQFF. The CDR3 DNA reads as TGTGCCATCAGTGAGCGAGGGGACAATGAGCAGTTCTTC.

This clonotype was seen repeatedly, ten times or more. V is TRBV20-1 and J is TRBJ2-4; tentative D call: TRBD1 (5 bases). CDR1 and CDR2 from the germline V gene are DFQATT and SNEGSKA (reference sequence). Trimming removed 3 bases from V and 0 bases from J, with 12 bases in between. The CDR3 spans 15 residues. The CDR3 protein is CSASRAGLAKNIQYF. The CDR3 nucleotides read TGCAGTGCTAGCCGGGCAGGGTTAGCCAAAAACATTCAGTACTTC.

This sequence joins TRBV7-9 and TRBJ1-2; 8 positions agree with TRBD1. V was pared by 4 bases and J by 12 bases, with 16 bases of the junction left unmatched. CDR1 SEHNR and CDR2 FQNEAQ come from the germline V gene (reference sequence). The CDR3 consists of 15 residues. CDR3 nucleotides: TGTGCCAGCAGCTGGGACAGGTTAGATGCCCAAATCAACACCTTC. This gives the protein CASSWDRLDAQINTF.

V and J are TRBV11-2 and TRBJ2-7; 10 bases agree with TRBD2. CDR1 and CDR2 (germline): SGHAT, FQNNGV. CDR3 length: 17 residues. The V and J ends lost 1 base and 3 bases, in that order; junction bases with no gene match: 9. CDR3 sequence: CASSLGALAGVVYEQYF. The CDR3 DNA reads TGTGCCAGCAGCTTAGGTGCTCTAGCGGGAGTCGTCTACGAGCAGTACTTC.

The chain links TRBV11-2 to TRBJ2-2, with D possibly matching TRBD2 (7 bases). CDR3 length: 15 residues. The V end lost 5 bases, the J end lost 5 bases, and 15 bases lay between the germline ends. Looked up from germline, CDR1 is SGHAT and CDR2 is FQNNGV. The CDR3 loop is CASSKGGVRTGELFF. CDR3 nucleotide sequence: TGTGCCAGCAGCAAGGGGGGGGTTAGGACCGGGGAGCTGTTTTTT.

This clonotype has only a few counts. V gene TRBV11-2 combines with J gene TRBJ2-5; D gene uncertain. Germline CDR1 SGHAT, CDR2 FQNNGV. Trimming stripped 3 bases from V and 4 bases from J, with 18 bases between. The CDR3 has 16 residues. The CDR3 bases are TGTGCCAGCAGCTTCTGGGTACAAAGCTGGCGAGAGACCCAGTACTTC. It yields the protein CASSFWVQSWRETQYF. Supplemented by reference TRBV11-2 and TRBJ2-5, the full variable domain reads EAGVAQSPRYKIIEKRQSVAFWCNPISGHATLYWYQQILGQGPKLLIQFQNNGVVDDSQLPKDRFSAERLKGVDSTLKIQPAKLEDSAVYLCASSFWVQSWRETQYFGPGTRLLVL.

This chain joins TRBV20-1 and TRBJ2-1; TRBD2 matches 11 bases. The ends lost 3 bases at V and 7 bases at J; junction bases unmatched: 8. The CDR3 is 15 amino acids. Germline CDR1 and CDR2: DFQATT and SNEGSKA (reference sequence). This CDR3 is CSARMTSGIGNEQFF. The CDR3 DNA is TGCAGTGCTAGGATGACTAGCGGGATAGGTAATGAGCAGTTCTTC.

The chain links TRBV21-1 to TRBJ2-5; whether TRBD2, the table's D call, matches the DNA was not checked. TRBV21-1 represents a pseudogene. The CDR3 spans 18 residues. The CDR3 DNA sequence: TGTGCCAGCAGCAAAGTGGGACCGGGACTAGCGAACCAAGAGACCCAGTACTTC. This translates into CASSKVGPGLANQETQYF.

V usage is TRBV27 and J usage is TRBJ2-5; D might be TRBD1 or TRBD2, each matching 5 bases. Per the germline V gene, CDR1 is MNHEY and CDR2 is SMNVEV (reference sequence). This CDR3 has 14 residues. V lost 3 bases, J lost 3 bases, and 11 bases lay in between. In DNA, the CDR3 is TGTGCCAGCAGTTTGAGAGGGGTCGAAGAGACCCAGTACTTC. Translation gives CASSLRGVEETQYF.

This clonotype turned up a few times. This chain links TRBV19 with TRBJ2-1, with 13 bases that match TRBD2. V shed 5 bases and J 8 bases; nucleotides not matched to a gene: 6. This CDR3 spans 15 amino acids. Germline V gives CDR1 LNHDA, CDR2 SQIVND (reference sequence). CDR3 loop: CASSPGLAGRDEQFF. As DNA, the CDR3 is TGTGCCAGTAGTCCGGGACTAGCGGGGCGGGATGAGCAGTTCTTC.

CDR3 amino acids: CASSLTSGTSTDTQYF. The CDR3 DNA follows: TGTGCCAGCAGTCTGACTAGCGGGACGAGCACAGATACGCAGTATTTT. V usage is TRBV3-1 and J usage is TRBJ2-3, with 11 bases matching TRBD2. V lost 6 bases and J lost 0; bases outside the gene matches: 5. The CDR3 length is 16 residues. Germline V gene data show CDR1 as LGHDT and CDR2 as YNNKEL (reference sequence).

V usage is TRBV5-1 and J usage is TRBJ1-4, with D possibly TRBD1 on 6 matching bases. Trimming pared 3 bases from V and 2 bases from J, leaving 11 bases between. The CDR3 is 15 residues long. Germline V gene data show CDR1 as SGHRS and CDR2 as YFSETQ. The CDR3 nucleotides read TGCGCCAGCAGCTCCGGACAGCCGACTAATGAAAAACTGTTTTTT. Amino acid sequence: CASSSGQPTNEKLFF.

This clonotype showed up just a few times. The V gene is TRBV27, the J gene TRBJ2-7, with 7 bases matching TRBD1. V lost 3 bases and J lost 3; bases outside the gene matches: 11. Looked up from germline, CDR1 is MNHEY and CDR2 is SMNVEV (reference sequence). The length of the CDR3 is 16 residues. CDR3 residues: CASSFSTGVDYYEQYF. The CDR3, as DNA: TGTGCCAGCAGTTTCTCTACAGGGGTCGACTACTACGAGCAGTACTTC.

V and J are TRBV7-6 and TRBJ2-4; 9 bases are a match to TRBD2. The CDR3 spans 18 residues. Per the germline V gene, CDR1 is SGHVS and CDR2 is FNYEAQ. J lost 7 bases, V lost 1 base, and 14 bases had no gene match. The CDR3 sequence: CASSLELSLAGLGNIQYF. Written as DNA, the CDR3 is TGTGCCAGCAGCTTAGAACTATCCCTAGCGGGATTGGGGAACATTCAGTACTTC. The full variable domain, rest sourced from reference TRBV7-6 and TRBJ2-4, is GAGVSQSPRYKVTKRGQDVALRCDPISGHVSLYWYRQALGQGPEFLTYFNYEAQQDKSGLPNDRFSAERPEGSISTLTIQRTEQRDSAMYRCASSLELSLAGLGNIQYFGAGTRLSVL.

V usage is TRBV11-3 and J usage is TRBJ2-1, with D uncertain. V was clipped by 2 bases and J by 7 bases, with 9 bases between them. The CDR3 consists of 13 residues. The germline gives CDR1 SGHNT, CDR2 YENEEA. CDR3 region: CASSLRAANEQFF. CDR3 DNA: TGTGCCAGCAGCTTAAGGGCAGCAAATGAGCAGTTCTTC.

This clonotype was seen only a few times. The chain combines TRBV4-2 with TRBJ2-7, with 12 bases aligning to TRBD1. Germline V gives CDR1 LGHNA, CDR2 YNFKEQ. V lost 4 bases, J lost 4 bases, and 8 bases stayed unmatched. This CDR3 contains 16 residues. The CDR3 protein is CASSRDRGLSGYEQYF. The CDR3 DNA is TGTGCCAGCAGCCGGGACAGGGGGCTCTCGGGTTACGAGCAGTACTTC.

The CDR3: CASSKAERKVNYEQYF. In nucleotides, the CDR3 is TGTGCCAGCAGCAAAGCCGAGCGGAAGGTTAACTACGAGCAGTACTTC. This rearrangement joins TRBV21-1 to TRBJ2-7; TRBD2, the table's D call, was not compared with the DNA. TRBV21-1 is given as a pseudogene. The CDR3 extends over 16 amino acids.

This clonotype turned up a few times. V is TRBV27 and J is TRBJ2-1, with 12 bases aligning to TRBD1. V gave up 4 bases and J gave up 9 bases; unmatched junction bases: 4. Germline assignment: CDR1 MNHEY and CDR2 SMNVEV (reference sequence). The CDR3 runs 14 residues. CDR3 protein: CASSWGTGGGEQFF. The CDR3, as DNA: TGTGCCAGCAGTTGGGGGACAGGGGGCGGTGAGCAGTTCTTC.

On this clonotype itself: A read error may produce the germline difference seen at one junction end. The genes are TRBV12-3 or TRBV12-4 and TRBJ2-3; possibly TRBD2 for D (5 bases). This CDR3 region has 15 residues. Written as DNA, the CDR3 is TGCGCCAGCAGTTTCGGGCGGGCCGAAAAAAATACGCAGTATTTT. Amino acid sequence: CASSFGRAEKNTQYF.

DNA for the CDR3: TGTGCCAGCAGTTACTCGATACCCTCCAACTATGGCTACACCTTC. Residues: CASSYSIPSNYGYTF. The V gene is TRBV6-5, the J gene TRBJ1-2, with D hard to call. Germline V gives CDR1 MNHEY, CDR2 SVGAGI. The CDR3 contains 15 residues. Deletions cut 0 bases from V and 2 bases from J, with 10 bases between.